The TCR beta chain under discussion was sequenced for a study of T cells in Graves' hyperthyroidism and ophthalmopathy. Concerning this clonotype: Its antigen is currently unknown.

Clinicians diagnosed patients from clinical symptoms, serum thyroxine and TRAb, thyroid ultrasound and orbital computed tomography. Researchers amplified the TCR beta CDR3 regions from RNA transcripts. Researchers ran a first-round RT-PCR on the TCR CDR3 using the HTBI primer set. TCRdb ran MiXCR on the multiplex PCR reads and lists one entry per CDR3 protein. This table holds about 680,000 distinct CDR3 sequences, over 35% found once. Study conclusions and caveats: Onset of ophthalmopathy came a median roughly 6.9 months after the model predicted it.

The sample taken for sequencing was blood. The receptor comes from a woman between 35 and 50 years old with Graves' hyperthyroidism.

Here the CDR3 DNA reads TGTGCCACCAGCAGAGATCAGGTTTCCGAGACCCAGTACTTC. This gives the protein CATSRDQVSETQYF. The V and J genes are TRBV15 and TRBJ2-5; D is unresolved. There are 14 residues in the CDR3. Germline V gives CDR1 LNHNV, CDR2 YYDKDF (reference sequence). V lost 0 bases to trimming and J lost 5 bases, with 10 bases between them.